Listed below are T cell receptor beta chains from one sample, sequenced in a study of graft-versus-host responses after intestinal transplantation. The antigens these receptors bind are not known. Sequencing was performed with immunoSEQ multiplex PCR; in TCRdb, only in-frame clones are kept and a portion is missing. Of approximately 99,000 clones in the sample, about nine tenths were seen once. This sample comprised unstimulated CD4+ T cells sorted from spleen or lymph node cells, obtained before transplant. The receptor source for this set is a human donor who was the organ donor for an intestinal transplant. Each CDR3 is given with its conserved first and last residue. A D gene is named only where the DNA matches it firmly. Only part of the rows carry a size: once, few, many, or a class if the clone is expanded.

clone_size: NA; d_call: TRBD1; v_call: TRBV6-1; j_call: TRBJ2-3; cdr3_length: 15; cdr3_aa: CASRGGQGGTDTQYF; cdr3_nt: TGTGCCAGCAGGGGGGGACAGGGTGGCACAGATACGCAGTATTTT
clone_size: NA; d_call: TRBD1; v_call: TRBV11-2; j_call: TRBJ2-3; cdr3_length: 15; cdr3_aa: CASSLRQGVADTQYF; cdr3_nt: TGTGCCAGCAGCTTACGACAGGGGGTCGCAGATACGCAGTATTTT
clone_size: NA; d_call: TRBD1; v_call: TRBV7-8; j_call: TRBJ2-2; cdr3_length: 14; cdr3_aa: CASRQQGTGGELFF; cdr3_nt: TGTGCCAGCAGACAACAGGGGACGGGCGGGGAGCTGTTTTTT
clone_size: NA; d_call: NA; v_call: TRBV7-3; j_call: TRBJ2-3; cdr3_length: 13; cdr3_aa: CASSFGGTDTQYF; cdr3_nt: TGTGCCAGCAGCTTCGGCGGTACAGATACGCAGTATTTT
clone_size: NA; d_call: TRBD1; v_call: TRBV7-3; j_call: TRBJ1-6; cdr3_length: 14; cdr3_aa: CASRGTGPNSPLHF; cdr3_nt: TGTGCCAGCAGGGGGACAGGCCCTAATTCACCCCTCCACTTT
clone_size: few; d_call: TRBD1; v_call: TRBV27; j_call: TRBJ1-5; cdr3_length: 14; cdr3_aa: CASKRQGDNQPQHF; cdr3_nt: TGTGCCAGCAAACGACAGGGTGACAATCAGCCCCAGCATTTT
clone_size: NA; d_call: TRBD2; v_call: TRBV5-1; j_call: TRBJ2-3; cdr3_length: 18; cdr3_aa: CASSSRLAGGFSTDTQYF; cdr3_nt: TGCGCCAGCAGCTCTCGACTAGCGGGGGGTTTTAGCACAGATACGCAGTATTTT
clone_size: NA; d_call: TRBD1; v_call: TRBV5-4; j_call: TRBJ1-2; cdr3_length: 14; cdr3_aa: CASSSGGKGYGYTF; cdr3_nt: TGTGCCAGCAGCTCAGGGGGGAAGGGCTATGGCTACACCTTC
clone_size: NA; d_call: NA; v_call: TRBV5-5; j_call: TRBJ1-2; cdr3_length: 12; cdr3_aa: CASSPGFSGYTF; cdr3_nt: TGTGCCAGCAGCCCTGGCTTTTCCGGCTACACCTTC
clone_size: NA; d_call: TRBD2; v_call: TRBV4-3; j_call: TRBJ2-1; cdr3_length: 15; cdr3_aa: CASSQDASGGYEQFF; cdr3_nt: TGCGCCAGCAGCCAAGACGCTAGCGGGGGTTATGAGCAGTTCTTC
clone_size: NA; d_call: NA; v_call: TRBV4-3; j_call: TRBJ1-2; cdr3_length: 15; cdr3_aa: CASSQEQGIVYGYTF; cdr3_nt: TGCGCCAGCAGCCAAGAACAGGGCATCGTCTATGGCTACACCTTC
clone_size: few; d_call: TRBD2; v_call: TRBV18; j_call: TRBJ2-7; cdr3_length: 15; cdr3_aa: CASSPRGGETYEQYF; cdr3_nt: TGTGCCAGCTCACCACGGGGGGGAGAGACCTACGAGCAGTACTTC
clone_size: NA; d_call: TRBD2; v_call: TRBV10-3; j_call: TRBJ2-7; cdr3_length: 15; cdr3_aa: CAISESSSGGYEQYF; cdr3_nt: TGTGCCATCAGTGAGAGCTCTAGCGGGGGCTACGAGCAGTACTTC
clone_size: once; d_call: NA; v_call: TRBV5-6; j_call: TRBJ1-4; cdr3_length: 15; cdr3_aa: CASSLTGGMDEKLFF; cdr3_nt: TGTGCCAGCAGCTTGACCGGGGGAATGGATGAAAAACTGTTTTTT
clone_size: NA; d_call: TRBD2; v_call: TRBV6-6; j_call: TRBJ2-3; cdr3_length: 16; cdr3_aa: CASYRLAGASTDTQYF; cdr3_nt: TGTGCCAGCTACAGACTAGCGGGGGCCAGCACAGATACGCAGTATTTT
clone_size: NA; d_call: NA; v_call: TRBV7-9; j_call: TRBJ2-5; cdr3_length: 12; cdr3_aa: CASSLSRETQYF; cdr3_nt: TGTGCCAGCAGCTTAAGTAGAGAGACCCAGTACTTC
clone_size: NA; d_call: NA; v_call: TRBV5-1; j_call: TRBJ2-2; cdr3_length: 12; cdr3_aa: CASSFTAGELFF; cdr3_nt: TGCGCCAGCAGCTTTACGGCCGGGGAGCTGTTTTTT
clone_size: NA; d_call: NA; v_call: TRBV7-8; j_call: TRBJ2-2; cdr3_length: 11; cdr3_aa: CASSPTGELFF; cdr3_nt: TGTGCCAGCAGCCCGACCGGGGAGCTGTTTTTT
clone_size: NA; d_call: TRBD1; v_call: TRBV6-5; j_call: TRBJ1-2; cdr3_length: 15; cdr3_aa: CASSYLDRGNYGYTF; cdr3_nt: TGTGCCAGCAGTTACCTGGACAGGGGTAACTATGGCTACACCTTC
clone_size: NA; d_call: TRBD2; v_call: TRBV9; j_call: TRBJ2-1; cdr3_length: 17; cdr3_aa: CASSVAPGGSSYNEQFF; cdr3_nt: TGTGCCAGCAGCGTAGCGCCGGGGGGGAGCTCCTACAATGAGCAGTTCTTC
clone_size: NA; d_call: NA; v_call: TRBV4-2; j_call: TRBJ2-2; cdr3_length: 16; cdr3_aa: CASSLETVANTGELFF; cdr3_nt: TGTGCCAGCAGCCTAGAGACAGTTGCAAACACCGGGGAGCTGTTTTTT
clone_size: NA; d_call: TRBD1; v_call: TRBV4-1; j_call: TRBJ1-2; cdr3_length: 16; cdr3_aa: CASSQGGTDYNYGYTF; cdr3_nt: TGCGCCAGCAGCCAAGGCGGGACAGATTATAACTATGGCTACACCTTC
clone_size: NA; d_call: TRBD2; v_call: TRBV5-1; j_call: TRBJ2-1; cdr3_length: 14; cdr3_aa: CASSEGLGSNEQFF; cdr3_nt: TGCGCCAGCAGTGAGGGACTAGGCTCGAATGAGCAGTTCTTC
clone_size: NA; d_call: TRBD1; v_call: TRBV7-7; j_call: TRBJ2-2; cdr3_length: 17; cdr3_aa: CASSSTGGKLNTGELFF; cdr3_nt: TGTGCTAGCAGCTCCACAGGGGGAAAGCTGAACACCGGGGAGCTGTTTTTT
clone_size: NA; d_call: NA; v_call: TRBV5-1; j_call: TRBJ2-3; cdr3_length: 15; cdr3_aa: CASSSSGGRTDTQYF; cdr3_nt: TGCGCCAGCAGCTCCTCCGGGGGACGCACAGATACGCAGTATTTT
clone_size: NA; d_call: TRBD1; v_call: TRBV7-3; j_call: TRBJ2-1; cdr3_length: 15; cdr3_aa: CASSSSGTGGNEQFF; cdr3_nt: TGTGCCAGCAGCTCCTCCGGGACAGGGGGCAATGAGCAGTTCTTC
clone_size: NA; d_call: NA; v_call: TRBV7-2; j_call: TRBJ2-1; cdr3_length: 13; cdr3_aa: CASSIMYRENEFF; cdr3_nt: TGTGCCAGCAGCATTATGTACAGGGAAAATGAGTTCTTC
clone_size: few; d_call: NA; v_call: TRBV27; j_call: TRBJ1-1; cdr3_length: 13; cdr3_aa: CASSLQGGTEAFF; cdr3_nt: TGTGCCAGCAGTTTACAGGGAGGCACTGAAGCTTTCTTT
clone_size: NA; d_call: TRBD1; v_call: TRBV5-4; j_call: TRBJ2-7; cdr3_length: 14; cdr3_aa: CASSLVGQGNEQYF; cdr3_nt: TGTGCCAGCAGCTTGGTGGGACAGGGGAACGAGCAGTACTTC
clone_size: once; d_call: NA; v_call: TRBV9; j_call: TRBJ1-1; cdr3_length: 15; cdr3_aa: CASSPRVDRNTEAFF; cdr3_nt: TGTGCCAGCAGCCCCCGGGTCGACAGGAACACTGAAGCTTTCTTT
clone_size: NA; d_call: NA; v_call: TRBV2; j_call: TRBJ1-2; cdr3_length: 19; cdr3_aa: CASTRRWGRDIRGDYGYTF; cdr3_nt: TGTGCCAGCACTCGTAGATGGGGTAGGGACATAAGAGGGGACTATGGCTACACCTTC
clone_size: NA; d_call: NA; v_call: TRBV7-6; j_call: TRBJ2-7; cdr3_length: 15; cdr3_aa: CASSPREGISYEQYF; cdr3_nt: TGTGCCAGCAGCCCCCGGGAAGGGATCTCCTACGAGCAGTACTTC
clone_size: NA; d_call: NA; v_call: TRBV5-1; j_call: TRBJ1-1; cdr3_length: 15; cdr3_aa: CASRGGAHLNTEAFF; cdr3_nt: TGCGCCAGCAGGGGAGGGGCCCACTTGAACACTGAAGCTTTCTTT
clone_size: few; d_call: NA; v_call: TRBV14; j_call: TRBJ1-4; cdr3_length: 14; cdr3_aa: CASSHRWASSKLFF; cdr3_nt: TGTGCCAGCAGCCACCGATGGGCGAGTTCCAAACTGTTTTTT
clone_size: NA; d_call: TRBD1; v_call: TRBV10-3; j_call: TRBJ2-2; cdr3_length: 17; cdr3_aa: CAISEPGTATNTGELFF; cdr3_nt: TGTGCCATCAGTGAGCCCGGGACAGCCACGAACACCGGGGAGCTGTTTTTT
clone_size: NA; d_call: TRBD1; v_call: TRBV2; j_call: TRBJ2-1; cdr3_length: 15; cdr3_aa: CASSARTGFFDEQFF; cdr3_nt: TGTGCCAGCAGTGCCAGGACAGGGTTTTTCGATGAGCAGTTCTTC
clone_size: NA; d_call: NA; v_call: TRBV5-1; j_call: TRBJ2-2; cdr3_length: 13; cdr3_aa: CASSPVSAGELFF; cdr3_nt: TGCGCCAGCAGCCCCGTCAGCGCCGGGGAGCTGTTTTTT
clone_size: NA; d_call: NA; v_call: TRBV13; j_call: TRBJ2-7; cdr3_length: 16; cdr3_aa: CASSGGSGLDSYEQYF; cdr3_nt: TGTGCCAGCAGCGGAGGTAGCGGATTGGACTCCTACGAGCAGTACTTC
clone_size: few; d_call: NA; v_call: TRBV18; j_call: TRBJ1-1; cdr3_length: 13; cdr3_aa: CASSPYRNTEAFF; cdr3_nt: TGTGCCAGCTCACCCTACAGGAACACTGAAGCTTTCTTT
clone_size: NA; d_call: NA; v_call: TRBV2; j_call: TRBJ1-5; cdr3_length: 15; cdr3_aa: CASNRQADSNQPQHF; cdr3_nt: TGTGCCAGCAACCGACAGGCAGATAGCAATCAGCCCCAGCATTTT
clone_size: NA; d_call: NA; v_call: TRBV7-9; j_call: TRBJ1-1; cdr3_length: 11; cdr3_aa: CASRPRVEAFF; cdr3_nt: TGTGCCAGCAGACCCAGGGTCGAAGCTTTCTTT
clone_size: NA; d_call: TRBD1; v_call: TRBV5-1; j_call: TRBJ2-6; cdr3_length: 16; cdr3_aa: CASSFQGASGANVLTF; cdr3_nt: TGCGCCAGCAGCTTTCAGGGGGCATCTGGGGCCAACGTCCTGACTTTC
clone_size: NA; d_call: NA; v_call: TRBV7-7; j_call: TRBJ2-3; cdr3_length: 13; cdr3_aa: CASSRQGSDTQYF; cdr3_nt: TGTGCTAGCAGCCGCCAGGGGAGCGATACGCAGTATTTT
clone_size: NA; d_call: TRBD2; v_call: TRBV7-3; j_call: TRBJ2-6; cdr3_length: 19; cdr3_aa: CASSPRGSWEGSGANVLTF; cdr3_nt: TGTGCCAGCAGCCCGCGGGGCAGCTGGGAGGGCTCTGGGGCCAACGTCCTGACTTTC
clone_size: NA; d_call: TRBD1; v_call: TRBV4-2; j_call: TRBJ1-5; cdr3_length: 15; cdr3_aa: CASSPTGVGNQPQHF; cdr3_nt: TGTGCCAGCAGCCCGACAGGGGTCGGCAATCAGCCCCAGCATTTT
clone_size: NA; d_call: NA; v_call: TRBV28; j_call: TRBJ2-7; cdr3_length: 16; cdr3_aa: CASSLGFDRQTYEQYF; cdr3_nt: TGTGCCAGCAGTTTAGGGTTCGACAGGCAGACCTACGAGCAGTACTTC
clone_size: NA; d_call: TRBD2; v_call: TRBV10-2; j_call: TRBJ2-3; cdr3_length: 16; cdr3_aa: CASNRVGTSGTDTQYF; cdr3_nt: TGCGCCAGCAACCGAGTGGGGACTAGCGGAACAGATACGCAGTATTTT
clone_size: NA; d_call: NA; v_call: TRBV10-2; j_call: TRBJ2-7; cdr3_length: 15; cdr3_aa: CASSDTGGLNGEQYF; cdr3_nt: TGCGCCAGCAGTGACACAGGCGGCCTAAACGGCGAGCAGTACTTC
clone_size: NA; d_call: TRBD1; v_call: TRBV18; j_call: TRBJ1-1; cdr3_length: 16; cdr3_aa: CASSRGTGAMNTEAFF; cdr3_nt: TGTGCCAGCTCGCGAGGGACAGGGGCGATGAACACTGAAGCTTTCTTT
clone_size: NA; d_call: NA; v_call: TRBV19; j_call: TRBJ1-6; cdr3_length: 13; cdr3_aa: CASRDTINSPLHF; cdr3_nt: TGTGCCAGTAGAGACACGATAAATTCACCCCTCCACTTT
clone_size: NA; d_call: NA; v_call: TRBV7-2; j_call: TRBJ1-1; cdr3_length: 14; cdr3_aa: CASSLAGSGTEAFF; cdr3_nt: TGTGCCAGCAGCTTAGCAGGTTCGGGCACTGAAGCTTTCTTT
clone_size: NA; d_call: TRBD2; v_call: TRBV9; j_call: TRBJ2-7; cdr3_length: 14; cdr3_aa: CASSARGGSYEQYF; cdr3_nt: TGTGCCAGCAGCGCGCGGGGGGGGTCCTACGAGCAGTACTTC
clone_size: NA; d_call: NA; v_call: TRBV9; j_call: TRBJ2-7; cdr3_length: 15; cdr3_aa: CASSVSDSTSYEQYF; cdr3_nt: TGTGCCAGCAGCGTATCGGACAGCACCTCCTACGAGCAGTACTTC
clone_size: few; d_call: NA; v_call: TRBV19; j_call: TRBJ1-5; cdr3_length: 14; cdr3_aa: CASSFRGPNQPQHF; cdr3_nt: TGTGCCAGTAGTTTCAGGGGCCCCAATCAGCCCCAGCATTTT
clone_size: NA; d_call: TRBD2; v_call: TRBV11-3; j_call: TRBJ2-5; cdr3_length: 13; cdr3_aa: CASSLEGGETQYF; cdr3_nt: TGTGCCAGCAGCTTAGAGGGGGGGGAGACCCAGTACTTC
clone_size: NA; d_call: NA; v_call: TRBV6-5; j_call: TRBJ2-3; cdr3_length: 14; cdr3_aa: CASRAGTSTDTQYF; cdr3_nt: TGTGCCAGCAGAGCGGGGACAAGCACAGATACGCAGTATTTT